The rows below give T cell receptor beta chains drawn from one sample of a study of PD-1 blockade in classical Hodgkin lymphoma. This table comes from immunoSEQ multiplex PCR, and its TCRdb copy is limited to in-frame clones, with some not included. Of around 30,000 clones listed, roughly 92% were seen once; the top ten hold approximately 3.9%. Sequences were obtained from peripheral blood mononuclear cells (PBMCs). All receptors come from a human donor with classical Hodgkin lymphoma. The conserved cysteine and the conserved F or W are not part of the CDR3 here.

ASSPSRSSYNEQF	TRBV11-2
ATSSGQPYEQY	TRBV28
AWSAAWGYEQY	TRBV30
ASSFGMNTEAF	TRBV28
ASSRTGASGSYEQY	TRBV7-2
ASSFLAGAGNEQF	TRBV5-1
ASSPVVAGDNEQF	TRBV19
ATFSPGLYEQY	TRBV28
ASSLTILTSGRGTGELF	TRBV7-7
ASRTTGIYEQY	TRBV28
SVESQLYNEQF	TRBV29-1
SVGQGAHTEAF	TRBV29-1
ASSAGTSLYTGELF	TRBV9
ATSRDRVLRGYT	TRBV15
ASERGAGDHEQY	TRBV7-2
ASSEARTGGNTIY	TRBV6-1
ASWGSEGVGYGYT	TRBV2
ASSLGGASHTEAF	TRBV28
ASSVGTGANYGYT	TRBV9
ASSREPGHSNTEAF	TRBV18
ASSPGPFYGYT	TRBV6-6
ASSPPTGQQY	TRBV18
ASSLGDYYEQY	TRBV5-1
ASSPQTSGATDTQY	TRBV5-6
SVDSFHTGELF	TRBV29-1
ASSQSGRYNEQF	TRBV11-2
ASSFWGRKDTQY	TRBV5-8
ATSRDRQGEIETQY	TRBV15
ASSQDRGKLF	TRBV4-1
ASSASPGPYHNEQF	TRBV28
ASSLDQGNSPLH	TRBV5-4
AWSGGVSEAF	TRBV30
ASSWGGSYNEQF	TRBV6-5
ASSPPGQNEQY	TRBV18
ASRAGLAGIYEQY	TRBV2
ASSQIAGGGHIQY	TRBV4-3
ASWGGQNSYEQY	TRBV28
ASRTHRTGPYEQY	TRBV28
ASSLTAGGGETQY	TRBV28
ASSQERGLREGTDTQY	TRBV4-2
AWSVGGGTEAF	TRBV30
ASSQARLGQETQY	TRBV4-2
ASSLIGQGGYEQY	TRBV28
ASSQSGYEQY	TRBV16
ASSLTSGSGYEQY	TRBV5-1